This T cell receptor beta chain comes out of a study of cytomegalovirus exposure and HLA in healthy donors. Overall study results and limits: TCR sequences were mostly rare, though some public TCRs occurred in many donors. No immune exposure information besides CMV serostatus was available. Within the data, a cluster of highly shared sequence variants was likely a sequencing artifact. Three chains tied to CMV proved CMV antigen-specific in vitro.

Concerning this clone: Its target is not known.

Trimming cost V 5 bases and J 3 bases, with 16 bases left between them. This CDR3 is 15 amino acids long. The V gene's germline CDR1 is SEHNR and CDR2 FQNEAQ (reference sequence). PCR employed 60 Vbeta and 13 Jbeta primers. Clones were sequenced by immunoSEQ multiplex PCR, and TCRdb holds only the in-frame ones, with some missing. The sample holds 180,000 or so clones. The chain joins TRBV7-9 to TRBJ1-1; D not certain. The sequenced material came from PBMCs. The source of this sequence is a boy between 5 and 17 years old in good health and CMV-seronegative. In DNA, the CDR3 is TGTGCCAGCAGCCCCAGGACGGGGAGGCACACTGAAGCTTTCTTT. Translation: CASSPRTGRHTEAFF.